Listed here are 27 T cell receptor beta chains from one sample, sequenced in a study of cytomegalovirus exposure and HLA in healthy donors. The PCR used 60 Vbeta and 13 Jbeta primers. TCRdb's copy holds only in-frame clones and misses some; the assay was immunoSEQ multiplex PCR. The sample includes around 140,000 clones, about 75% of them seen just once. Sample: PBMCs. The receptor source for this set is a man aged 40-55 years in good health and CMV-seronegative.

The chain couples TRBV20-1 to TRBJ2-7, with D perhaps TRBD2 (7 bases). The CDR3 loop spans 11 amino acids. Per the germline V gene, CDR1 is DFQATT and CDR2 is SNEGSKA (reference sequence). V lost 3 bases and J lost 6, with 9 bases in between. The CDR3: CSARGGGEQYF. Here the CDR3 DNA reads TGCAGTGCTAGGGGAGGGGGCGAGCAGTACTTC.

This clone was counted a few times. The chain couples TRBV4-3 to TRBJ1-1; maybe TRBD1 (5 bases). Germline values: CDR1 LGHNA, CDR2 YSLEER. V dropped 4 bases and J dropped 0 bases, with 9 bases sitting between them. The length of the CDR3 is 14 residues. The CDR3 sequence: CASSLRALNTEAFF. CDR3 DNA: TGCGCCAGCAGCCTCAGGGCTCTGAACACTGAAGCTTTCTTT.

This chain uses TRBV7-2 with TRBJ2-3; 10 positions match TRBD2. CDR3 length: 15 residues. Germline loops: CDR1 SGHTA, CDR2 FQGNSA. V shed 2 bases, J shed 5 bases, and the junction held 4 bases outside the gene matches. CDR3 in amino acids: CASSLTSGDRDTQYF. Here the CDR3 DNA reads TGTGCCAGCAGCTTAACTAGCGGGGACCGAGATACGCAGTATTTT.

The J gene is TRBJ2-1, the V gene TRBV7-9; 11 positions match TRBD2. This CDR3 region has 17 residues. The germline CDR1 and CDR2 sequences are SEHNR and FQNEAQ (reference sequence). The trim removed 4 bases at V and 4 bases at J, leaving 9 bases unmatched. CDR3 protein: CASSSPPTSGEYNEQFF. Here the CDR3 DNA reads TGTGCCAGCAGCTCGCCCCCGACTAGCGGGGAATACAATGAGCAGTTCTTC.

The chain joins TRBV2 to TRBJ2-7, with 11 bases that match TRBD1. The CDR3 consists of 14 residues. J lost 3 bases, V lost 5 bases, and 3 bases had no gene match. CDR1 SNHLY and CDR2 FYNNEI come from the germline V gene. The CDR3 DNA follows: TGTGCCAGCAGTCTGGGACAGGGGGTCTACGAGCAGTACTTC. Translated: CASSLGQGVYEQYF.

The rearrangement links TRBV10-3 to TRBJ1-5; TRBD1 agrees at 7 bases. From germline, CDR1 is ENHRY and CDR2 SYGVKD. J was trimmed by 0 bases and V by 3 bases; bases with no gene match: 2. There are 15 residues in the CDR3. CDR3 protein: CAISDRGDSNQPQHF. DNA of the CDR3: TGTGCCATCAGTGACAGGGGGGATAGCAATCAGCCCCAGCATTTT.

The V and J genes are TRBV28 and TRBJ2-7; 7 positions agree with TRBD1. The CDR3 has 15 residues. The V gene end was trimmed by 7 bases and the J gene end by 3 bases; junction bases not matched to a gene: 12. Germline V gene lookup returns CDR1 MDHEN and CDR2 SYDVKM. CDR3 loop: CASTGTSGTDYEQYF. CDR3 bases: TGTGCCAGCACCGGTACCTCCGGGACAGACTACGAGCAGTACTTC.

This chain connects TRBV6-1 to TRBJ1-2, with D possibly matching TRBD1 (5 bases). In germline, CDR1 is MNHNS, CDR2 SASEGT. CDR3 length: 15 amino acids. Between the trimmed V and J ends, which lost 2 bases and 7 bases, there was a span of 17 bases. The CDR3 nucleotides read TGTGCCAGCAGTGAAATAGGCGACAGTGAAGGTGGCTACACCTTC. This translates into CASSEIGDSEGGYTF.

V gene TRBV27 combines with J gene TRBJ2-6; maybe TRBD1 (5 bases). Germline V gene sequence: CDR1 MNHEY, CDR2 SMNVEV (reference sequence). The V and J ends lost 5 bases and 2 bases respectively, with 7 bases between them. This CDR3 is 14 amino acids long. The CDR3 region is CASSRRAGANVLTF. CDR3 DNA sequence: TGTGCCAGCAGTCGCAGGGCTGGGGCCAACGTCCTGACTTTC.

The V gene is TRBV15, the J gene TRBJ2-7; TRBD1 is a possible D gene (6 bases). The V gene's germline CDR1 is LNHNV and CDR2 YYDKDF (reference sequence). V lost 1 base and J lost 5, with 12 bases in between. This CDR3 contains 14 residues. The CDR3 DNA is TGTGCCACCAGCAGAGGTACAGGGTCGGACGAGCAGTACTTC. It encodes CATSRGTGSDEQYF. Combining the CDR3 with reference TRBV15 and TRBJ2-7 gives the whole variable domain DAMVIQNPRYQVTQFGKPVTLSCSQTLNHNVMYWYQQKSSQAPKLLFHYYDKDFNNEADTPDNFQSRRPNTSFCFLDIRSPGLGDTAMYLCATSRGTGSDEQYFGPGTRLTVT.

The chain uses TRBV6-5 and TRBJ2-3, with D uncertain. V was pared by 6 bases and J by 5 bases, with 9 bases between. CDR1 is MNHEY, CDR2 SVGAGI, per germline. The CDR3 is 12 amino acids. CDR3 protein: CASRSTGDTQYF. In nucleotides, the CDR3 is TGTGCCAGCAGAAGCACCGGAGATACGCAGTATTTT.

This chain joins TRBV7-2 and TRBJ1-4; perhaps TRBD1 as D (6 bases). The ends were cut back, 1 base at V and 6 bases at J, with 9 bases in the middle. The CDR3 length is 14 residues. The germline V gene encodes CDR1 SGHTA and CDR2 FQGNSA. The CDR3 DNA sequence: TGTGCCAGCAGCTTAGGGGGGGGCGATGAAAAACTGTTTTTT. Amino acids: CASSLGGGDEKLFF.

V and J are TRBV6-6 and TRBJ2-7, with 7 bases lining up with TRBD2. CDR1 MNHNY and CDR2 SVGAGI come from the germline V gene (reference sequence). V shed 3 bases, J shed 1 base, and the junction held 3 bases outside the gene matches. This CDR3 contains 14 residues. The CDR3 sequence: CASSYGGESYEQYF. Here the CDR3 DNA reads TGTGCCAGCAGTTATGGGGGGGAATCCTACGAGCAGTACTTC.

This clone was counted a few times. The CDR3 region has the DNA TGCAGCGTTGGGGAGGGGGCTGGGGCCAACGTCCTGACTTTC. Its protein product is CSVGEGAGANVLTF. V usage is TRBV29-1 and J usage is TRBJ2-6; tentatively, D is TRBD2 (7 bases). CDR3 length: 14 residues. Germline V gives CDR1 SQVTM, CDR2 ANQGSEA. The ends were cut back, 4 bases at V and 2 bases at J, with 9 bases in the middle. The whole variable domain, filled in from reference TRBV29-1 and TRBJ2-6, reads SAVISQKPSRDICQRGTSLTIQCQVDSQVTMMFWYRQQPGQSLTLIATANQGSEATYESGFVIDKFPISRPNLTFSTLTVSNMSPEDSSIYLCSVGEGAGANVLTFGAGSRLTVL.

This clone has just one count. The chain uses TRBV19 and TRBJ1-2; perhaps TRBD1 as D (6 bases). The CDR3 spans 14 residues. The V end was cut by 6 bases, the J end by 3 bases, with 14 bases between. Germline V lookup: CDR1 LNHDA, CDR2 SQIVND (reference sequence). The CDR3 loop is CASRIGTQDYGYTF. Here the CDR3 DNA reads TGTGCCAGTAGAATCGGGACACAAGACTATGGCTACACCTTC.

This chain links TRBV7-3 with TRBJ2-2, with TRBD1 matching over 8 bases. The CDR3 runs 15 residues. The V segment lost 5 bases and the J segment 5 bases; nucleotides outside the gene matches: 7. Germline values: CDR1 SGHTA, CDR2 FQGTGA. In DNA, the CDR3 is TGTGCCAGCAGCCCAAGGACAGGGCGTACCGGGGAGCTGTTTTTT. Protein product: CASSPRTGRTGELFF. Full variable domain (rest looked up from reference TRBV7-3 and TRBJ2-2): GAGVSQTPSNKVTEKGKYVELRCDPISGHTALYWYRQSLGQGPEFLIYFQGTGAADDSGLPNDRFFAVRPEGSVSTLKIQRTERGDSAVYLCASSPRTGRTGELFFGEGSRLTVL.

This clone was counted between two and nine times. CDR3 in DNA: TGTGCCTGGAGCGGGACAGGGTTCATCTACGAGCAGTACTTC. Amino acid sequence: CAWSGTGFIYEQYF. The chain uses TRBV30 and TRBJ2-7; the match to TRBD1 covers 9 bases. Trimming cost V 3 bases and J 3 bases; bases outside gene matches: 6. Germline lookup yields CDR1 GTSNPN and CDR2 SVGIG (reference sequence). The CDR3 totals 14 residues.

The chain links TRBV11-2 to TRBJ1-1; 9 positions match TRBD1. Germline trimming cut 1 base from V and 5 bases from J; bases unmatched to any gene: 2. The CDR3 length is 14 residues. In germline, CDR1 is SGHAT, CDR2 FQNNGV. CDR3 nucleotide sequence: TGTGCCAGCAGCTTAGGGGACAGGGAAACTGAAGCTTTCTTT. Residues: CASSLGDRETEAFF. Supplemented by reference TRBV11-2 and TRBJ1-1, the full variable domain reads EAGVAQSPRYKIIEKRQSVAFWCNPISGHATLYWYQQILGQGPKLLIQFQNNGVVDDSQLPKDRFSAERLKGVDSTLKIQPAKLEDSAVYLCASSLGDRETEAFFGQGTRLTVV.

The chain has TRBV6-5 and TRBJ2-7, with D perhaps matching TRBD1 (5 bases). Trimming took off 5 bases at V and 0 bases at J, with 11 bases between the two ends. Germline CDR1 reads MNHEY; CDR2 reads SVGAGI. The CDR3 contains 14 residues. The CDR3 nucleotides read TGTGCCAGCAGTAGACTGACAGCCTCCTACGAGCAGTACTTC. Encoded protein: CASSRLTASYEQYF.

This chain joins TRBV14 and TRBJ1-4; TRBD1 is a possible D gene (5 bases). V lost 4 bases and J lost 0, with 9 bases in between. The CDR3 length is 15 residues. Germline CDR1 and CDR2: SGHDN and FVKESK. This CDR3 is CASSLRAPTNEKLFF. The CDR3 nucleotides read TGTGCCAGCAGCCTCAGGGCACCAACTAATGAAAAACTGTTTTTT.

The genes are TRBV4-1 and TRBJ2-6; possible D gene TRBD1, 8 bases. The CDR3 is made up of 18 amino acids. V was pared by 4 bases and J by 0 bases, with 16 bases between. The V gene's germline CDR1 is MGHRA and CDR2 YSYEKL. This chain's CDR3 is CASSLRQGRDSGANVLTF. Written as DNA, the CDR3 is TGCGCCAGCAGCCTCCGACAGGGGAGGGACTCTGGGGCCAACGTCCTGACTTTC.

A note on this clone: In the same sample, other DNA sequences code for this CDR3. The V and J genes are TRBV9 and TRBJ1-4; 8 bases match TRBD1. After removal of 2 bases from V and 8 bases from J, the junction contained 5 bases not matched to a gene. The length of the CDR3 is 14 residues. Germline CDR1 reads SGDLS; CDR2 reads YYNGEE. CDR3 sequence: CASSVQGAEEKLFF. CDR3 nucleotide sequence: TGTGCCAGCAGCGTCCAGGGGGCTGAAGAAAAACTGTTTTTT.

This clone was counted a few times. The chain combines TRBV7-2 with TRBJ2-7; 7 nucleotides agree with TRBD1. Germline V gives CDR1 SGHTA, CDR2 FQGNSA. V lost 5 bases and J lost 2; bases outside the gene matches: 6. The CDR3 consists of 14 residues. In DNA form, the CDR3 reads TGTGCCAGCAGCCGGCTCGGACAGGCCTACGAGCAGTACTTC. This translates into CASSRLGQAYEQYF.

The table lists this clone with a few counts. The chain couples TRBV6-1 to TRBJ2-5, with a possible D match to TRBD2 (5 bases). There are 12 residues in the CDR3. The ends were cut back, 6 bases at V and 4 bases at J, with 9 bases in the middle. Per the germline V gene, CDR1 is MNHNS and CDR2 is SASEGT. The CDR3 reads CASRRARETQYF. CDR3 in DNA: TGTGCCAGCAGGAGGGCGCGAGAGACCCAGTACTTC.

The chain is built from TRBV7-2 and TRBJ1-2; a weak D match, TRBD1 (6 bases). The V gene lost 11 bases and the J gene lost 4 bases, with 17 bases spanning the gap. Looked up from germline, CDR1 is SGHTA and CDR2 is FQGNSA. The CDR3 is 13 amino acids. CDR3 in amino acids: CALPGTHRYGYTF. DNA for the CDR3: TGTGCCCTTCCCGGGACACATCGCTATGGCTACACCTTC.

The CDR3 DNA reads as TGCGCCAGCAGCTGGACAGAGGGGAGGGCTAATGAAAAACTGTTTTTT. Protein sequence: CASSWTEGRANEKLFF. The chain has TRBV5-1 and TRBJ1-4, with D tentatively TRBD1 (6 bases). The V end was cut by 3 bases, the J end by 3 bases, with 15 bases between. CDR3 size: 16 residues. Per germline, CDR1 SGHRS and CDR2 YFSETQ.

The DNA for the CDR3 is TGTGCCAGTAGTATCTCCCAGTCCTACAATGAGCAGTTCTTC. It codes for CASSISQSYNEQFF. V gene TRBV19 combines with J gene TRBJ2-1; D unresolved. Looked up from germline, CDR1 is LNHDA and CDR2 is SQIVND (reference sequence). The CDR3 is 14 residues long. Trimming took 3 bases from V and 1 from J, leaving 7 bases between them.